Below, 23 T cell receptor beta chains from the same sample are listed, as sequenced in a study of blood T cell repertoires in COVID-19 (dated by TCRdb to about 2020). The library was obtained by the immunoSEQ multiplex PCR assay. TCRdb holds this immuneACCESS table with in-frame rearrangements only. Some clones are missing; in checked studies, unresolved V genes explain under half, and the rest has no known cause. The table for this sample lists 200,000 to 250,000 clones; around 88% of them were counted only once. Of the sample, approximately 6% falls within the top ten clones. Sequencing input: peripheral blood. These receptors all come from an elderly woman with COVID-19, enrolled during active disease.

This sequence joins TRBV7-9 and TRBJ1-4, with D unclear. V lost 3 bases and J 5 bases, leaving 7 bases between the germline ends. The CDR3 length is 13 residues. The V gene's germline CDR1 is SEHNR and CDR2 FQNEAQ (reference sequence). The CDR3 protein is CASSFTRNEKLFF. CDR3 in DNA: TGTGCCAGCAGCTTTACGCGAAATGAAAAACTGTTTTTT.

V is TRBV7-2 and J is TRBJ1-6, with TRBD1 matching over 10 bases. Germline V gives CDR1 SGHTA, CDR2 FQGNSA. The CDR3 extends over 13 amino acids. Trimming removed 1 base from V and 13 bases from J; junction bases left unmatched: 1. CDR3 DNA sequence: TGTGCCAGCAGCTTAGTGGACAGGGGGCCCCTCCACTTT. Translating it yields CASSLVDRGPLHF. Together with reference TRBV7-2 and TRBJ1-6, the CDR3 gives the full variable domain: GAGVSQSPSNKVTEKGKDVELRCDPISGHTALYWYRQSLGQGLEFLIYFQGNSAPDKSGLPSDRFSAERTGGSVSTLTIQRTQQEDSAVYLCASSLVDRGPLHFGNGTRLTVT.

This clone was found a few times. In nucleotides, the CDR3 is TGTGCCACCAGTGGAGGTCCAAGCAATCAGCCCCAGCATTTT. Its translation: CATSGGPSNQPQHF. The V and J genes are TRBV24-1 and TRBJ1-5; D not certain. V lost 5 bases and J lost 1, with 8 bases in between. In germline, CDR1 is KGHDR, CDR2 SFDVKD. The CDR3 has 14 amino acids.

Here the CDR3 DNA reads TGTGCCAGCAGCAGACAGGGGATCCGGGAGACCCAGTACTTC. Protein: CASSRQGIRETQYF. V and J are TRBV27 and TRBJ2-5, with 8 nucleotides matching TRBD1. V lost 6 bases to trimming and J lost 5 bases; unmatched junction nucleotides: 8. The CDR3 is 14 amino acids. The germline V gene encodes CDR1 MNHEY and CDR2 SMNVEV (reference sequence).

CDR3 bases: TGTGCCAGCAGCCCTACCCGGCAGGGGGTCGGGACCGGGGAGCTGTTTTTT. Protein: CASSPTRQGVGTGELFF. V and J are TRBV28 and TRBJ2-2; 7 bases line up with TRBD1. CDR3 length equals 17 residues. Germline loops: CDR1 MDHEN, CDR2 SYDVKM. The ends lost 6 bases at V and 5 bases at J; junction bases unmatched: 15.

The chain employs TRBV6-5 and TRBJ1-4; D remains unclear. The CDR3 is 12 residues long. Germline-derived CDR1 and CDR2 are MNHEY and SVGAGI. V lost 7 bases and J 4 bases, leaving 7 bases between the germline ends. In nucleotides, the CDR3 is TGTGCCAGCAACGCGGGTAATGAAAAACTGTTTTTT. Protein product: CASNAGNEKLFF.

J is TRBJ1-2 and V is TRBV3-1 (or the pseudogene TRBV3-2); D gene uncertain. Trimming pared 6 bases from V and 1 base from J, leaving 12 bases between. Per the germline V gene, CDR1 is LGHDT and CDR2 is YNNKEL (reference sequence). The CDR3 has 14 amino acids. The CDR3, as DNA: TGTGCCAGCAGAACCTCAGCGATTAACTATGGCTACACCTTC. This translates into CASRTSAINYGYTF.

This clone appeared once. The V gene is TRBV9, the J gene TRBJ2-3; weak D call: TRBD1 (6 bases). Deletions cut 4 bases from V and 5 bases from J, with 14 bases between. The germline CDR1 and CDR2 sequences are SGDLS and YYNGEE. The CDR3 is made up of 14 amino acids. CDR3 DNA sequence: TGTGCCAGCAGCCTATCTGAAGGGGGAGATACGCAGTATTTT. Translating gives CASSLSEGGDTQYF.

The rearrangement joins TRBV5-6 to TRBJ2-5; TRBD1 agrees at 11 bases. The J segment lost 5 bases and the V segment lost 3 bases, leaving 6 bases of the junction unmatched. CDR1 SGHDT and CDR2 YYEEEE come from the germline V gene. CDR3 length equals 15 residues. This CDR3 reads CASSSGQGAKETQYF. The DNA for the CDR3 is TGTGCCAGCAGCTCCGGACAGGGGGCAAAGGAGACCCAGTACTTC.

This sequence joins TRBV19 and TRBJ2-5; TRBD1 aligns across 8 bases. CDR3 length: 14 amino acids. CDR1 is LNHDA, CDR2 SQIVND, per germline (reference sequence). Trimming took 6 bases from V and 2 from J; bases not matched to a gene: 5. CDR3 nucleotide sequence: TGTGCCAGTAGCGGAGGGACAGGTCAAGAGACCCAGTACTTC. Amino acid sequence: CASSGGTGQETQYF.

This clone was seen only once. The V gene is TRBV6-4, the J gene TRBJ1-5, with D possibly being TRBD1 (6 bases). V lost 4 bases and J lost 1, with 14 bases in between. Per germline, CDR1 MRHNA and CDR2 SNTAGT. The CDR3 has 16 residues. The DNA of the CDR3 is TGTGCCAGCAGTGTACCAAGGGGGACAAGCAATCAGCCCCAGCATTTT. This sequence encodes CASSVPRGTSNQPQHF.

V usage is TRBV7-2 and J usage is TRBJ1-1; a possible D gene is TRBD1 (5 bases). CDR3 length: 15 residues. Trimming removed 2 bases from V and 2 bases from J, with 12 bases in between. Germline V lookup: CDR1 SGHTA, CDR2 FQGNSA. CDR3 sequence reads: CASSLISGKNTEAFF. The CDR3 nucleotides read TGTGCCAGCAGCTTAATATCAGGGAAAAACACTGAAGCTTTCTTT. The whole variable domain, filled in from reference TRBV7-2 and TRBJ1-1, reads GAGVSQSPSNKVTEKGKDVELRCDPISGHTALYWYRQSLGQGLEFLIYFQGNSAPDKSGLPSDRFSAERTGGSVSTLTIQRTQQEDSAVYLCASSLISGKNTEAFFGQGTRLTVV.

CDR3 nucleotides: TGCGCCAGCAGCTTGGGTGGTCGTGGCGGGGGGGCCCCCACAGAGACCCAGTACTTC. This encodes CASSLGGRGGGAPTETQYF. The chain joins TRBV5-1 to TRBJ2-5; 9 bases are shared with TRBD2. This CDR3 contains 19 residues. Germline assignment: CDR1 SGHRS and CDR2 YFSETQ. The V segment lost 0 bases and the J segment 4 bases; nucleotides outside the gene matches: 16.

The rearrangement uses TRBV5-6 and TRBJ2-1; tentative D call: TRBD1 (6 bases). CDR1 is SGHDT, CDR2 YYEEEE, per germline. The CDR3 is 16 amino acids. V gave up 2 bases and J gave up 2 bases, with 14 bases separating them. The CDR3 DNA reads TGTGCCAGCAGCTTAGCCGGGACACTTACCTACAATGAGCAGTTCTTC. Its protein product is CASSLAGTLTYNEQFF.

This chain joins TRBV19 and TRBJ1-5, with a tentative D call TRBD1 (6 bases). V gave up 5 bases and J gave up 2 bases, with 13 bases separating them. Germline V gene lookup returns CDR1 LNHDA and CDR2 SQIVND (reference sequence). The CDR3 runs 15 residues. The CDR3 bases are TGTGCCAGTAGTCGGGGCAAGGGGGGCAATCAGCCCCAGCATTTT. It encodes CASSRGKGGNQPQHF.

This chain joins TRBV19 and TRBJ1-2; possible D gene TRBD1, 6 bases. The CDR3 has 14 amino acids. Germline V gene data show CDR1 as LNHDA and CDR2 as SQIVND (reference sequence). Trimming stripped 4 bases from V and 3 bases from J, with 12 bases between. The CDR3 nucleotides are TGTGCCAGTAGTAGAGGGGACACCCACTATGGCTACACCTTC. It is translated as CASSRGDTHYGYTF.

As DNA, the CDR3 is TGCGCCAGCAGCTTCGGGTCGGGAGGGCGGAACACTGAAGCTTTCTTT. The encoded protein is CASSFGSGGRNTEAFF. This sequence joins TRBV5-1 and TRBJ1-1; the D is unclear. The ends were cut back, 2 bases at V and 1 base at J, with 15 bases in the middle. Looked up from germline, CDR1 is SGHRS and CDR2 is YFSETQ. The CDR3 contains 16 residues.

This chain connects TRBV11-2 to TRBJ1-3, with D possibly TRBD1 on 5 matching bases. The CDR3 runs to 15 residues. Trimming took 8 bases from V and 2 from J, leaving 16 bases between them. The germline V gene encodes CDR1 SGHAT and CDR2 FQNNGV. The CDR3 DNA reads as TGTGCCAGCGCGGGGGGGGTCAGCCCTGGAAACACCATATATTTT. It is translated as CASAGGVSPGNTIYF.

The rearrangement joins TRBV5-6 to TRBJ2-2, with a possible D match to TRBD2 (6 bases). Trimming pared 5 bases from V and 0 bases from J, leaving 17 bases between. CDR1 is SGHDT and CDR2 is YYEEEE in the germline V gene. This CDR3 is built from 17 residues. CDR3 DNA: TGTGCCAGCAGTTCGGACTATTTGACTACGAACACCGGGGAGCTGTTTTTT. Amino acid sequence: CASSSDYLTTNTGELFF.

The chain couples TRBV6-4 to TRBJ2-2, with TRBD1 as a possible D gene (6 bases). The CDR3 sequence is 15 residues long. V lost 3 bases, J lost 6 bases, and 14 bases lay in between. Per the germline V gene, CDR1 is MRHNA and CDR2 is SNTAGT. The CDR3: CASSEAHGTPGELFF. In DNA form, the CDR3 reads TGTGCCAGCAGTGAAGCACACGGGACACCCGGGGAGCTGTTTTTT.

The CDR3 DNA follows: TGTGCCAGCAGCCTGAAAGAACGGGGGACCTATGGCTACACCTTC. This sequence encodes CASSLKERGTYGYTF. V and J are TRBV5-4 and TRBJ1-2, with a weak D call TRBD1 (5 bases). Germline V lookup: CDR1 SGHNT, CDR2 YYREEE (reference sequence). The CDR3 has 15 amino acids. V lost 4 bases and J 4 bases, leaving 17 bases between the germline ends.

This sequence joins TRBV6-5 and TRBJ2-2, with unresolved D. Germline CDR1 and CDR2: MNHEY and SVGAGI. This CDR3 spans 13 amino acids. The ends were cut back, 8 bases at V and 6 bases at J, with 13 bases in the middle. For the CDR3, the DNA is TGTGCCAGCGAGACATATGTCTCCGGGGAGCTGTTTTTT. Translation: CASETYVSGELFF.

This sequence joins TRBV5-1 and TRBJ2-3; the match to TRBD2 covers 10 bases. The germline CDR1 and CDR2 sequences are SGHRS and YFSETQ. V shed 0 bases and J 1 base; nucleotides not matched to a gene: 2. The CDR3 runs to 16 residues. The CDR3 here is CASSLASGGGTDTQYF. CDR3 DNA sequence: TGCGCCAGCAGCTTGGCTAGCGGGGGCGGCACAGATACGCAGTATTTT.